This record covers a single TCR beta chain. In its sample, this clonotype was seen a few times. The antigen this receptor binds is unknown. No quality values exist for individual bases; no much larger clone is one base distant. Only healthy Caucasian donors were included. Three pairs of female monozygotic twins, all aged about 18 to 30 years, made up the twin cohort. Peripheral blood mononuclear cells were the source from which RNA for the TCR libraries was isolated. Libraries were prepared through 5' RACE. TCRdb shows the sequencer as Illumina HiSeq 2000. Template switching introduced a universal primer binding site; the final cDNA contained a unique molecular identifier, enabling accurate counting of TCR cDNA molecules. First-strand cDNA for TCR alpha and beta chains was synthesized from specific primers in the conserved constant-segment region. Each cDNA library was double barcoded, with a SMART-Mk sample barcode plus Illumina barcodes, to control for contamination. TruSeq adapter sequences along with Illumina sample barcodes were introduced in two successive PCR steps. Sequencing of the TCR alpha and beta cDNA libraries was done on the Illumina HiSeq platform using custom primers. The authors processed their data as follows. MiGEC was used to process raw reads and extract unique molecular identifiers, and MiXCR was used to find CDR3 positions. Recombination models were inferred per individual with the repgenHMM and IGoR tools using an EM algorithm. Shared clonotype analysis was performed with the tcR package in R, normalizing sharing by the product of cloneset sizes. To study raw recombination without the effects of thymic and clonal selection, out-of-frame nonproductive sequences were analyzed. TCRdb cleaned the public reads at Q25 with fastp, built clones with MiXCR and kept in-frame beta chains. Rows merge per CDR3 protein into single entries with the most common DNA and genes. TCRdb, rather than the study authors, made the V and J calls. Present in this sample are some 560,000 distinct CDR3 sequences, 9.6% of which were seen just once. Clones ranked in the top ten supply under 3.5% of the sample.

The data originate from a study of identical twins (dated by TCRdb to about 2016). In terms of the full investigation: To test whether fetal clonotypes persist, this study deep-sequenced TCR alpha and beta repertoires from monozygotic twins, from unrelated adults of various ages, and from cord blood. To rule out contamination, the twin experiments were replicated at different times with different library preparation protocols. Results and caveats for the whole study, not just this receptor: Invariant T cells such as MAIT and iNKT could partly confound zero-insertion analyses, though diverse VJ usage argued against this for most clonotypes. In monozygotic twins, out-of-frame TCR alpha sharing was systematically underestimated by recombination models, although the models agreed with sharing between unrelated individuals. A weaker excess of twin sharing was found in beta out-of-frame sequences because the signal-to-noise ratio was lowered by fewer shared sequences. Fewer insertions were carried by abundant cord blood beta clonotypes; a weaker similar trend was observed in young adult naive repertoires, while no such trend was observed in memory repertoires. Because the same donors could not be followed over many years, the conclusions depended on cross-sectional statistical analysis. Compared with coincidental sharing between unrelated individuals, out-of-frame TCR alpha sequences shared between twins showed an excess of sequences with low generation probability.

Separately, the same data were catalogued under a study of yellow fever vaccine responses in identical twins. From that second study: The T cell response to vaccination in identical twins was reported by the authors to appear partly convergent and partly personalized. The study precisely tracked vaccine-responding T cell clones in identical twins.

Input material: PBMCs. The TCR was taken from a woman aged 18-30 years in good health.

The CDR3 protein sequence reads: CASSPDYTEAFF. The sequenced DNA: TGTGCCAGCAGCCCGGATTACACTGAAGCTTTCTTT. The rearranged segments are TRBV6-6 and TRBJ1-1; the D gene is unclear. At the junction V is shortened by 6 bases and J by 3 bases, with 8 bases in between. The CDR1 and CDR2 encoded by the germline V gene (reference sequence) are MNHNY and SVGAGI. CDR3 length: 12 amino acids, cysteine to phenylalanine. The sequence is cut down to CDR3 DNA, 36 bases in frame from base 1.